These 9 T cell receptor beta chains share one sample of origin, sequenced in a study of T cell repertoires in cytomegalovirus infection. MiXCR was run by TCRdb on the reads, yielding one entry per CDR3 protein. This table has over 150,000 distinct CDR3 sequences, 13% to 15% appearing once. What was sequenced was PBMCs. The receptors were gathered from a human donor in good health (CMV status not recorded). Some clones in this sample may be carry-over from other donors' samples.

This clonotype was seen at least ten times. This rearrangement joins TRBV7-2 to TRBJ2-7; TRBD2 aligns across 7 bases. With V trimmed by 3 bases and J by 2 bases, 7 bases remained unmatched. Germline CDR1 is SGHTA and CDR2 is FQGNSA. This CDR3 spans 15 amino acids. The CDR3 nucleotides are TGTGCCAGCAGCTTTCCGGGACTATACCCCTACGAGCAGTACTTC. Its translation is CASSFPGLYPYEQYF.

Only a few counts were recorded for this clonotype. The chain has TRBV2 and TRBJ1-1; D is perhaps TRBD1 (5 bases). Per germline, CDR1 SNHLY and CDR2 FYNNEI. The CDR3 totals 13 residues. V was cut by 3 bases and J by 8 bases, with 13 bases left in between. CDR3 protein: CASSDRVGLEAFF. CDR3 nucleotide sequence: TGTGCCAGCAGTGACAGGGTTGGACTCGAAGCTTTCTTT.

The chain couples TRBV7-9 to TRBJ2-1; the match to TRBD2 covers 10 bases. The germline gives CDR1 SEHNR, CDR2 FQNEAQ (reference sequence). V lost 2 bases and J lost 9; bases outside the gene matches: 7. The CDR3 sequence is 15 residues long. The CDR3 reads CASSLKREGPSEQFF. In nucleotides, the CDR3 is TGTGCCAGCAGCTTAAAGCGGGAGGGCCCTTCTGAGCAGTTCTTC.

This clonotype was picked up a small number of times. The chain is built from TRBV27 and TRBJ1-5; 9 nucleotides agree with TRBD1. The CDR3 runs 16 residues. The germline V gene encodes CDR1 MNHEY and CDR2 SMNVEV (reference sequence). V gave up 8 bases and J gave up 1 base; unmatched junction bases: 9. CDR3 sequence reads: CASSFGQGMSNQPQHF. CDR3 sequence (DNA): TGTGCCAGCTCTTTCGGACAGGGGATGAGCAATCAGCCCCAGCATTTT.

The genes are TRBV6-8 and TRBJ2-1, with D possibly matching TRBD2 (5 bases). The CDR3 is made up of 14 amino acids. Germline CDR1 MNHGY, CDR2 SAAAGT. Trimming stripped 8 bases from V and 8 bases from J, with 19 bases between. CDR3 sequence (DNA): TGTGCCAGCGAAGGACTCATCCTGAAGGATGAGCAGTTCTTC. Its protein is CASEGLILKDEQFF.

This clonotype appeared many times. The chain links TRBV7-6 to TRBJ1-3; possible D gene TRBD1, 5 bases. The CDR3 is made up of 18 amino acids. Germline V lookup: CDR1 SGHVS, CDR2 FNYEAQ. Trimming left V 4 bases short and J 0 bases short, with 19 bases between. CDR3 protein: CASSSTSGTSFSGNTIYF. CDR3 sequence (DNA): TGTGCCAGCAGCTCCACTTCCGGGACTTCCTTCTCTGGAAACACCATATATTTT.

About this clonotype itself: The CDR3 end shows no conserved phenylalanine or tryptophan, and so a read error is likely. The CDR3: CASSPPGRGSTDTQYL. For the CDR3, the DNA is TGTGCCAGCAGCCCCCCCGGGAGGGGAAGCACAGATACGCAGTATTTA. The chain recombines TRBV7-9 with TRBJ2-3; 8 nucleotides agree with TRBD2. The trim removed 5 bases at V and 0 bases at J, leaving 7 bases unmatched. This CDR3 spans 16 amino acids. Germline CDR1 reads SEHNR; CDR2 reads FQNEAQ (reference sequence).

In this sample, this clonotype turned up many times. V gene TRBV11-1 combines with J gene TRBJ1-1, with a possible D match to TRBD1 (6 bases). CDR1 SGHAT and CDR2 FQDESV come from the germline V gene (reference sequence). The CDR3 consists of 16 residues. Trimming shortened V by 5 bases and J by 0 bases, and 16 bases separated the two germline ends. DNA for the CDR3: TGTGCCAGCAGCCCCCCCACCGGGACAATGAACACTGAAGCTTTCTTT. Protein: CASSPPTGTMNTEAFF.

This clonotype was seen a handful of times. CDR3: CATSRDSRGDTQYF. DNA of the CDR3: TGTGCCACCAGCAGAGACTCTAGAGGAGATACGCAGTATTTT. The V and J genes are TRBV15 and TRBJ2-3; D unresolved. Germline lookup yields CDR1 LNHNV and CDR2 YYDKDF (reference sequence). The CDR3 sequence is 14 residues long. Trimming pared 0 bases from V and 5 bases from J, leaving 9 bases between.